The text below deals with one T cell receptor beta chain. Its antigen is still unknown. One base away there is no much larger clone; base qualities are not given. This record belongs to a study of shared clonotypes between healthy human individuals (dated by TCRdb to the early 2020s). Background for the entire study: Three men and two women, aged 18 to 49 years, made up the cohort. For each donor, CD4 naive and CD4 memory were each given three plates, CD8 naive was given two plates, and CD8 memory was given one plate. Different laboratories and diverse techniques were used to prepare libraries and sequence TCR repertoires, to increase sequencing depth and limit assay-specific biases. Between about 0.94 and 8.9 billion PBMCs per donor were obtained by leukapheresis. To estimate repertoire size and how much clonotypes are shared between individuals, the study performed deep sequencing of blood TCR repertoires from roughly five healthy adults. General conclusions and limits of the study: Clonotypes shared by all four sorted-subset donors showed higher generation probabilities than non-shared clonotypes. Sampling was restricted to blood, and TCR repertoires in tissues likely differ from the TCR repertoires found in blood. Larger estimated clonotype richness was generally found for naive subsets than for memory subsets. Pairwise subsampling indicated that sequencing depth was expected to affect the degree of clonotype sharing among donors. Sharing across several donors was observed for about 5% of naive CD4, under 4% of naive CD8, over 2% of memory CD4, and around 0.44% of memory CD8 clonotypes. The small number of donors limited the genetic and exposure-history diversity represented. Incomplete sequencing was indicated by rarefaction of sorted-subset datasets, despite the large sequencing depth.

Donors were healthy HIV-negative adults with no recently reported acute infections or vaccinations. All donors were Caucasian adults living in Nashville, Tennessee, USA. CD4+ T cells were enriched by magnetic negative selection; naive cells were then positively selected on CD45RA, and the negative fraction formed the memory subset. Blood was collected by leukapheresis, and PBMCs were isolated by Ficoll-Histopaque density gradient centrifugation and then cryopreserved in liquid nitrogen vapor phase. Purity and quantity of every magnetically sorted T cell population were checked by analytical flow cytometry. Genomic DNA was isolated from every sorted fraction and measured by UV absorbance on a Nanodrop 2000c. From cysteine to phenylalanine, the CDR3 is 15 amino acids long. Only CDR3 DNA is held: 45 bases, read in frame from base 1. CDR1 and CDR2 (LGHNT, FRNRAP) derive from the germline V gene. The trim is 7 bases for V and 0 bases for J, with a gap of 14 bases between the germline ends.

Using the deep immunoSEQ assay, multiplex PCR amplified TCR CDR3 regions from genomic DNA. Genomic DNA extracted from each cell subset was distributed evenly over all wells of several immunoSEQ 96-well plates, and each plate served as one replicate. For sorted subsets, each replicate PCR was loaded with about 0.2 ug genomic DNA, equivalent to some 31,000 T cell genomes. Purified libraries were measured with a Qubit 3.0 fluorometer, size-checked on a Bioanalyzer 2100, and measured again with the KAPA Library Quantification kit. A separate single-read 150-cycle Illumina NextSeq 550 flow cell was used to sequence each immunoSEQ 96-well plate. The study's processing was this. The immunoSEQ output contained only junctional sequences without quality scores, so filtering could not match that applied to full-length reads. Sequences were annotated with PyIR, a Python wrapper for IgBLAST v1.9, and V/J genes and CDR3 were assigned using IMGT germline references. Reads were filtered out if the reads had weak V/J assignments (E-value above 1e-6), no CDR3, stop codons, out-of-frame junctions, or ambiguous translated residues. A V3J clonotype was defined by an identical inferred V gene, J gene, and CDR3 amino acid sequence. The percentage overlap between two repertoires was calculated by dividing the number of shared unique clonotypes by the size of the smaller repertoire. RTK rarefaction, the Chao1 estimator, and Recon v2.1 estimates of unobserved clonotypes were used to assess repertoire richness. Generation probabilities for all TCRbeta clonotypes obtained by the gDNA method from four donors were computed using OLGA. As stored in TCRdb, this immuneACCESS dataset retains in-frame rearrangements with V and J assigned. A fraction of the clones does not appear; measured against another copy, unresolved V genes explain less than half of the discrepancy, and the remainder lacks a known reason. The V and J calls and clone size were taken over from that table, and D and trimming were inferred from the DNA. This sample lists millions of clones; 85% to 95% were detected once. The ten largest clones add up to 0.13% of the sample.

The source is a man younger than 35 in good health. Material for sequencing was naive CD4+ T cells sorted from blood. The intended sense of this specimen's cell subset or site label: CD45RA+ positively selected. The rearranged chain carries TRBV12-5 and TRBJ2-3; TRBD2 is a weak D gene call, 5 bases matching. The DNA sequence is TGTGCTAGTGCCGTTGAGGGCTTAAGCACAGATACGCAGTATTTT. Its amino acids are CASAVEGLSTDTQYF. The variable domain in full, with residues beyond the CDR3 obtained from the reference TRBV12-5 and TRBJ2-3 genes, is DARVTQTPRHKVTEMGQEVTMRCQPILGHNTVFWYRQTMMQGLELLAYFRNRAPLDDSGMPKDRFSAEMPDATLATLKIQPSEPRDSAVYFCASAVEGLSTDTQYFGPGTRLTVL.